These 2 T cell receptor beta chains originate from one sample sequenced in a study of T cells in Graves' hyperthyroidism and ophthalmopathy. Authors of the study amplified TCR beta CDR3 regions from RNA transcripts. In the first-round RT-PCR of the TCR CDR3, the HTBI primer set was used. TCRdb re-analysed the multiplex PCR reads in MiXCR, keeping a single row per CDR3 protein. The sample holds 610,000 or so distinct CDR3 sequences, approximately 44% seen once. The material sequenced was peripheral blood or thyroid tissue (not recorded which). These receptors came from a woman aged 18-29 years with Graves' hyperthyroidism.

This clonotype occurred many times. The chain couples TRBV29-1 to TRBJ2-7, with 7 bases aligning to TRBD1. Looked up from germline, CDR1 is SQVTM and CDR2 is ANQGSEA. V gave up 2 bases and J gave up 2 bases; unmatched junction bases: 9. This CDR3 has 15 amino acids. Written as DNA, the CDR3 is TGCAGCGTTGAAAACTCTCGGGACAGTCCCTACGAGCAGTACTTC. Translation: CSVENSRDSPYEQYF.

With respect to this clonotype: The junction departs from the called germline gene at one end, perhaps through a read error. The chain employs TRBV24-1 and TRBJ2-7, with 10 bases lining up with TRBD1. Per germline, CDR1 KGHDR and CDR2 SFDVKD. The CDR3 loop spans 17 amino acids. The CDR3 DNA reads TGTGCCATCAGTGACCAAAGAAGGACAGGGGGTGCCTACGAGCAGTACTTC. Its translation: CAISDQRRTGGAYEQYF.